Each of the 2 T cell receptor beta chains below was sequenced from the same sample in a study of T-cell reconstitution after alpha-beta-depleted transplantation in children. Preparing the TCRbeta library involved the use of unique molecular identifiers. TCRdb re-derived calls from the PCR reads in MiXCR, one entry per CDR3 protein. Here the sample spans 200,000 to 300,000 distinct CDR3 sequences, roughly 8.2% being singletons. This sample comprised PBMCs, mostly from graft donor cells, obtained 180 days after TCRalphabeta/CD19-depleted stem cell transplant. The source of these receptors is a male patient aged 10 to 17 who had a stem cell transplant for acute lymphoblastic leukemia, so the T cells may come from the graft donor.

Notes on this clonotype: A read error may be the cause here, since a much bigger clone is one base away. This chain uses TRBV3-1 with TRBJ1-5, with D hard to call. The CDR3 is made up of 15 amino acids. Trimming shortened V by 1 base and J by 3 bases, and 10 bases separated the two germline ends. Germline V gene lookup returns CDR1 LGHDT and CDR2 YNNKEL (reference sequence). For the CDR3, the DNA is TGTGCCAGCAGCCAAGGTTCGGGAAACAATCAGCCCCAGCATTTT. It specifies CASSQGSGNNQPQHF.

This clonotype has a count of ten or more. This rearrangement joins TRBV7-9 to TRBJ2-5; a weak D match, TRBD1 (6 bases). Germline assignment: CDR1 SEHNR and CDR2 FQNEAQ (reference sequence). Trimming left V 5 bases short and J 2 bases short, with 15 bases between. The CDR3 sequence is 15 residues long. CDR3 loop: CASSQDRRLQETQYF. CDR3 bases: TGTGCCAGCAGCCAAGACAGGAGATTACAAGAGACCCAGTACTTC.